The 15 T cell receptor beta chains presented below share a single source sample, sequenced in a study of T cells in Graves' hyperthyroidism and ophthalmopathy. The investigators amplified TCR beta CDR3 regions from RNA transcripts. During a first-round RT-PCR of the TCR CDR3, the HTBI primer set was used. TCRdb independently ran MiXCR on the multiplex PCR reads; one entry per CDR3 protein. The sample holds over 500,000 distinct CDR3 sequences, more than 15% seen once. Sample: blood. Receptors were obtained from a woman in her twenties or thirties with Graves' ophthalmopathy.

The rearrangement uses TRBV20-1 and TRBJ2-1; TRBD2 is a possible D gene (6 bases). The CDR3 is 13 amino acids. Trimming left V 8 bases short and J 4 bases short, with 15 bases between. Germline V gene data show CDR1 as DFQATT and CDR2 as SNEGSKA (reference sequence). This chain's CDR3 is CSPSEGPYNEQFF. DNA of the CDR3: TGCAGTCCCTCGGAGGGCCCTTACAATGAGCAGTTCTTC.

Many counts were recorded for this clonotype. This sequence joins TRBV20-1 and TRBJ1-1, with unresolved D. The V end was cut by 5 bases, the J end by 3 bases, with 7 bases between. The CDR3 runs 11 residues. The V gene's germline CDR1 is DFQATT and CDR2 SNEGSKA (reference sequence). In DNA form, the CDR3 reads TGCAGTGCTGGCAGAGACACTGAAGCTTTCTTT. This codes for CSAGRDTEAFF.

The chain carries TRBV6-5 and TRBJ2-7; D is perhaps TRBD1 (5 bases). This CDR3 has 15 residues. V gave up 0 bases and J gave up 6 bases, with 15 bases separating them. CDR1 MNHEY and CDR2 SVGAGI come from the germline V gene. CDR3 DNA sequence: TGTGCCAGCAGTTACTCACCTAAGCCTAGGGGCGAGCAGTACTTC. It yields the protein CASSYSPKPRGEQYF.

The chain is built from TRBV2 and TRBJ2-1; no clear D. CDR1 SNHLY and CDR2 FYNNEI come from the germline V gene. V lost 3 bases and J 7 bases, leaving 13 bases between the germline ends. The length of the CDR3 is 14 residues. CDR3 DNA: TGTGCCAGCAGTGATTTACGACTGATAAATGAGCAGTTCTTC. Translated: CASSDLRLINEQFF.

This clonotype was found many times. The gene calls are TRBV11-2 and TRBJ2-3; D is ambiguous. The CDR3 is 14 residues long. Germline CDR1 is SGHAT and CDR2 is FQNNGV. Trimming stripped 5 bases from V and 5 bases from J, with 14 bases between. CDR3 amino acids: CASSPGWALDTQYF. The CDR3, as DNA: TGTGCCAGCAGCCCTGGGTGGGCCTTAGATACGCAGTATTTT. The variable domain in full, completed from reference TRBV11-2 and TRBJ2-3, reads EAGVAQSPRYKIIEKRQSVAFWCNPISGHATLYWYQQILGQGPKLLIQFQNNGVVDDSQLPKDRFSAERLKGVDSTLKIQPAKLEDSAVYLCASSPGWALDTQYFGPGTRLTVL.

This clonotype showed up just a few times. J is TRBJ2-2 and V is TRBV4-3; 9 positions agree with TRBD2. CDR1 and CDR2 (germline): LGHNA, YSLEER. This CDR3 spans 18 amino acids. The V segment lost 0 bases and the J segment 7 bases; nucleotides outside the gene matches: 12. The CDR3 nucleotides are TGCGCCAGCAGCCAAGATCTAGCGGGACTAGGGATCGTCGGGGAGCTGTTTTTT. It yields the protein CASSQDLAGLGIVGELFF.

The gene calls are TRBV2 and TRBJ2-3; TRBD2 matches at 8 bases. The V gene end was trimmed by 7 bases and the J gene end by 4 bases; junction bases not matched to a gene: 13. The CDR3 runs to 16 residues. Germline values: CDR1 SNHLY, CDR2 FYNNEI. This CDR3 reads CASTRAPGLEADTQYF. CDR3 coding DNA: TGTGCCAGCACAAGAGCCCCGGGACTAGAGGCAGATACGCAGTATTTT.

This clonotype appeared many times. Here the CDR3 DNA reads TGTGCCAGCAGCTTGATCCTAGCGGGAGCGACCTACGAGCAGTACTTC. Translated: CASSLILAGATYEQYF. V gene TRBV5-8 combines with J gene TRBJ2-7; 10 bases are shared with TRBD2. This CDR3 comprises 16 residues. The germline V gene has CDR1 SGHTS and CDR2 YDEGEE. J lost 2 bases, V lost 1 base, and 6 bases had no gene match.

This clonotype was picked up a small number of times. This may come from a read error, since a much larger clone is one base off. This sequence joins TRBV20-1 and TRBJ2-7, with D perhaps being TRBD1 or TRBD2 (5 bases each). Trimming removed 3 bases from V and 3 bases from J, with 6 bases in between. The CDR3 covers 11 residues. Germline CDR1 reads DFQATT; CDR2 reads SNEGSKA (reference sequence). CDR3 amino acids: CSARGDYEQYF. In DNA form, the CDR3 reads TGCAGTGCTAGGGGGGACTACGAGCAGTACTTC.

This chain connects TRBV10-1 to TRBJ2-1, with 9 nucleotides matching TRBD1. This CDR3 spans 12 amino acids. The V gene's germline CDR1 is WNHNN and CDR2 SYGVQD (reference sequence). V was clipped by 11 bases and J by 9 bases; unmatched bases: 8. The CDR3 spells CAARTGEGEQFF. CDR3 bases: TGCGCCGCCAGGACAGGGGAGGGTGAGCAGTTCTTC.

This clonotype was recorded at least ten times. The V call is TRBV7-2, the J call TRBJ1-1; a possible D gene is TRBD1 (5 bases). The CDR3 extends over 14 amino acids. Looked up from germline, CDR1 is SGHTA and CDR2 is FQGNSA. Between the trimmed V and J ends, which lost 4 bases and 5 bases, there was a span of 14 bases. The CDR3 loop is CASSWSRAGTEAFF. The CDR3 DNA is TGTGCCAGCAGCTGGTCCAGGGCAGGGACTGAAGCTTTCTTT.

V usage is TRBV6-1 and J usage is TRBJ2-1, with TRBD2 identical over 7 bases. This CDR3 is 13 amino acids long. CDR1 MNHNS and CDR2 SASEGT come from the germline V gene. The junction had 7 bases not matched to a gene; V was cut back by 6 bases and J by 8 bases. DNA of the CDR3: TGTGCCAGCAGCCCCGTGGGGGGGGATGAGCAGTTCTTC. Residues: CASSPVGGDEQFF.

The gene calls are TRBV4-3 and TRBJ2-3; D gene ambiguous. CDR3 size: 13 residues. Trimming left V 5 bases short and J 0 bases short, with 6 bases between. Germline V gene data show CDR1 as LGHNA and CDR2 as YSLEER. CDR3 sequence (DNA): TGCGCCAGCAGCTCGCACAGCACAGATACGCAGTATTTT. Its protein product is CASSSHSTDTQYF.

V and J are TRBV28 and TRBJ2-6; possibly TRBD1 for D (5 bases). Trimming cost V 3 bases and J 4 bases, with 10 bases left between them. This CDR3 is 15 amino acids long. Per the germline V gene, CDR1 is MDHEN and CDR2 is SYDVKM. The CDR3 DNA reads as TGTGCCAGCAGTTTCTCAGGGATCGGGGCCAACGTCCTGACTTTC. Its translation is CASSFSGIGANVLTF.

This clonotype was seen only a few times. The gene calls are TRBV11-3 and TRBJ1-6; maybe TRBD1 (6 bases). The CDR3 extends over 13 amino acids. The V end lost 5 bases, the J end lost 8 bases, and 10 bases lay between the germline ends. Per germline, CDR1 SGHNT and CDR2 YENEEA. The CDR3: CASSVYRDSPLHF. DNA of the CDR3: TGTGCCAGCAGCGTCTACAGGGATTCACCCCTCCACTTT.